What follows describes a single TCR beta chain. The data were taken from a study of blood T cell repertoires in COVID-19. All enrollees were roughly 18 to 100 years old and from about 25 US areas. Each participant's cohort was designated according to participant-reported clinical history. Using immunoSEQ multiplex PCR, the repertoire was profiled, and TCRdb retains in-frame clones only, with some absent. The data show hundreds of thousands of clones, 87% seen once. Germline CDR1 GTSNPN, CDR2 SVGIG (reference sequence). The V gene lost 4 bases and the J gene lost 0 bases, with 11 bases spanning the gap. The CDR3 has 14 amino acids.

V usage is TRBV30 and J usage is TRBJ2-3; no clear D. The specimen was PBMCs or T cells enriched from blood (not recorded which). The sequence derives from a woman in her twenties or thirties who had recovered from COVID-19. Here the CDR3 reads CAWTSLSSTDTQYF. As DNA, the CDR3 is TGTGCCTGGACAAGCCTCTCCAGCACAGATACGCAGTATTTT.